A single sample gave rise to the 22 T cell receptor beta chains below, sequenced in a study of T cells in Graves' hyperthyroidism and ophthalmopathy. Researchers amplified the TCR beta CDR3 regions from RNA transcripts. First-round RT-PCR of the TCR CDR3 relied on the HTBI primer set. One entry per CDR3 protein, called by TCRdb with MiXCR from the multiplex PCR reads. Among roughly 380,000 distinct CDR3 sequences listed, approximately 15% were seen once. Sequencing used blood. The receptors come from a woman between 18 and 29 years old with Graves' hyperthyroidism.

This clonotype has more than one count but fewer than ten. The chain uses TRBV7-6 and TRBJ2-3; 10 positions agree with TRBD2. Unmatched junction bases numbered 5, after V lost 4 bases and J lost 1 base. The CDR3 is 16 amino acids. Germline loops: CDR1 SGHVS, CDR2 FNYEAQ. This chain's CDR3 is CASSWVAGGRTDTQYF. CDR3 DNA sequence: TGTGCCAGCAGCTGGGTAGCGGGAGGTCGCACAGATACGCAGTATTTT.

The J gene is TRBJ2-3, the V gene TRBV9, with TRBD1 matching 8 bases. J was trimmed by 5 bases and V by 4 bases; bases with no gene match: 6. The CDR3 is 14 residues long. Germline V gene data show CDR1 as SGDLS and CDR2 as YYNGEE. The CDR3, as DNA: TGTGCCAGCAGCATAGGGACAGGACGAGATACGCAGTATTTT. The encoded protein is CASSIGTGRDTQYF.

This clonotype appeared many times. The chain uses TRBV7-2 and TRBJ2-5; D is unclear. Trimming took off 6 bases at V and 0 bases at J, with 11 bases between the two ends. Germline assignment: CDR1 SGHTA and CDR2 FQGNSA. The CDR3 is 14 residues long. The CDR3 is CASRADTNQETQYF. The CDR3 nucleotides are TGTGCCAGCAGAGCAGACACAAACCAAGAGACCCAGTACTTC.

The chain joins TRBV6-5 to TRBJ1-1; possible D gene TRBD1, 6 bases. V was pared by 4 bases and J by 2 bases, with 14 bases between. CDR3 size: 15 residues. CDR1 is MNHEY, CDR2 SVGAGI, per germline. This CDR3 reads CASSSPPGHNTEAFF. Written as DNA, the CDR3 is TGTGCCAGCAGTTCCCCCCCGGGACATAACACTGAAGCTTTCTTT.

This clonotype has just a few counts. The CDR3 loop reads CASSLEQREMETQYF. Written as DNA, the CDR3 is TGCGCCAGCAGCTTGGAACAGCGGGAGATGGAGACCCAGTACTTC. The chain recombines TRBV5-1 with TRBJ2-5, with TRBD2 matching 8 bases. V shed 0 bases, J shed 5 bases, and the junction held 6 bases outside the gene matches. The CDR3 length is 15 residues. CDR1 and CDR2 (germline): SGHRS, YFSETQ.

This clonotype turned up a few times. The chain combines TRBV19 with TRBJ1-1; D is undetermined. Trimming took 6 bases from V and 1 from J, leaving 9 bases between them. There are 13 residues in the CDR3. Germline V lookup: CDR1 LNHDA, CDR2 SQIVND (reference sequence). CDR3 residues: CASSRRQNTEAFF. CDR3 nucleotides: TGTGCCAGTAGCCGACGGCAGAACACTGAAGCTTTCTTT.

This clonotype was seen a handful of times. The V call is TRBV4-1, the J call TRBJ1-4; no reliable D call. CDR3 length equals 16 residues. Between the trimmed V and J ends, which lost 3 bases and 5 bases, there was a span of 16 bases. Germline values: CDR1 MGHRA, CDR2 YSYEKL. The CDR3, as DNA: TGCGCCAGCAGCCACCCATCGTCCGTGGAGAATGAAAAACTGTTTTTT. Its translation is CASSHPSSVENEKLFF.

The chain employs TRBV30 and TRBJ1-4; the D is unclear. The CDR3 covers 12 residues. V lost 2 bases and J lost 8, with 9 bases in between. The germline gives CDR1 GTSNPN, CDR2 SVGIG (reference sequence). For the CDR3, the DNA is TGTGCCTGGAGTCTCCGAGAAGAAAAACTGTTTTTT. It translates to CAWSLREEKLFF.

This chain joins TRBV7-6 and TRBJ1-3, with 7 bases that match TRBD1. Germline V gene sequence: CDR1 SGHVS, CDR2 FNYEAQ. This CDR3 comprises 14 residues. V gave up 4 bases and J gave up 1 base; unmatched junction bases: 1. The CDR3 loop is CASSYRGSGNTIYF. CDR3 sequence (DNA): TGTGCCAGCAGCTACAGGGGTTCTGGAAACACCATATATTTT.

This clonotype appeared many times. The chain employs TRBV7-8 and TRBJ2-1; TRBD2 agrees at 7 bases. CDR1 is SGHVS and CDR2 is FQNEAQ in the germline V gene. This CDR3 is built from 15 residues. Trimming at V came to 4 bases and at J to 1 base, leaving 4 bases not matched to a gene. In nucleotides, the CDR3 is TGTGCCAGCAGCTCCCGAGCGGGGTCCTACAATGAGCAGTTCTTC. It encodes CASSSRAGSYNEQFF.

As to this clonotype: A much larger clone sits a single nucleotide away, making a read error possible. The genes are TRBV20-1 and TRBJ2-7; 9 nucleotides align to TRBD2. The germline CDR1 and CDR2 sequences are DFQATT and SNEGSKA (reference sequence). This CDR3 spans 13 amino acids. The trim removed 1 base at V and 2 bases at J, leaving 0 bases unmatched. The CDR3 loop is CSARGLAAYEQYF. CDR3 DNA: TGCAGTGCTAGAGGACTAGCGGCCTACGAGCAGTACTTC.

The V gene is TRBV4-1, the J gene TRBJ2-3; no clear D. V was trimmed by 0 bases and J by 2 bases, leaving 12 bases between them. CDR3 length: 16 residues. Germline values: CDR1 MGHRA, CDR2 YSYEKL. The CDR3, as DNA: TGCGCCAGCAGCCAAGAGGCCCTACCTTACACAGATACGCAGTATTTT. Encoded protein: CASSQEALPYTDTQYF.

This clonotype was observed at least ten times. The rearrangement uses TRBV29-1 and TRBJ1-3; maybe TRBD1 (6 bases). V was shortened by 4 bases and J by 4 bases, with 17 bases between the two germline ends. The germline V gene encodes CDR1 SQVTM and CDR2 ANQGSEA. The CDR3 sequence is 15 residues long. CDR3 nucleotide sequence: TGCAGCGTTGTATCAGGGGCCGTGTGGGGAAACACCATATATTTT. Amino acid sequence: CSVVSGAVWGNTIYF.

This clonotype was observed a handful of times. The chain carries TRBV9 and TRBJ2-1; D might be TRBD2 (6 bases). The CDR3 contains 15 residues. Looked up from germline, CDR1 is SGDLS and CDR2 is YYNGEE. V was pared by 4 bases and J by 5 bases, with 16 bases between. CDR3 nucleotides: TGTGCCAGCAGCCCATTCCCAGGAGGGAACAATGAGCAGTTCTTC. Amino acids: CASSPFPGGNNEQFF. The full variable domain, rest sourced from reference TRBV9 and TRBJ2-1, is DSGVTQTPKHLITATGQRVTLRCSPRSGDLSVYWYQQSLDQGLQFLIQYYNGEERAKGNILERFSAQQFPDLHSELNLSSLELGDSALYFCASSPFPGGNNEQFFGPGTRLTVL.

The chain links TRBV6-4 to TRBJ1-5, with a weak D call TRBD1 (5 bases). With 4 bases removed from V and 1 base from J, the gap between germline ends came to 11 bases. The CDR3 has 15 amino acids. Germline V gives CDR1 MRHNA, CDR2 SNTAGT. The CDR3 is CASSVQGGSNQPQHF. The CDR3 DNA is TGTGCCAGCAGTGTGCAGGGCGGCAGCAATCAGCCCCAGCATTTT.

This clonotype was counted at least ten times. V gene TRBV11-1 combines with J gene TRBJ1-1; D is possibly TRBD1 (5 bases). The CDR3 has 16 residues. CDR1 and CDR2 from the germline V gene are SGHAT and FQDESV (reference sequence). V lost 5 bases and J lost 1, with 17 bases in between. CDR3 sequence (DNA): TGTGCCAGCAGCCCTTTGGGTGAGGGGAGGAACACTGAAGCTTTCTTT. This codes for CASSPLGEGRNTEAFF.

The gene calls are TRBV20-1 and TRBJ2-2, with D maybe TRBD2 (5 bases). V lost 6 bases and J lost 6, with 11 bases in between. CDR1 is DFQATT, CDR2 SNEGSKA, per germline (reference sequence). CDR3 length: 12 amino acids. CDR3 loop: CSAPGSPGELFF. The CDR3 nucleotides are TGCAGTGCCCCGGGGTCTCCCGGGGAGCTGTTTTTT.

This clonotype came up a few times. The chain recombines TRBV20-1 with TRBJ1-4; no firm D call. Deletions cut 0 bases from V and 5 bases from J, with 10 bases between. This CDR3 contains 14 residues. Germline lookup yields CDR1 DFQATT and CDR2 SNEGSKA (reference sequence). CDR3 coding DNA: TGCAGTGCTAGAGATTACAGAGGGAATGAAAAACTGTTTTTT. Protein product: CSARDYRGNEKLFF.

This sequence joins TRBV19 and TRBJ2-1; the D is unclear. The ends were cut back, 5 bases at V and 3 bases at J, with 11 bases in the middle. Germline V gene data show CDR1 as LNHDA and CDR2 as SQIVND (reference sequence). The CDR3 is 14 residues long. CDR3 coding DNA: TGTGCCAGTAGTGCCAGGCCCCTCTACAATGAGCAGTTCTTC. Translating gives CASSARPLYNEQFF.

In this sample, this clonotype turned up many times. The chain combines TRBV5-1 with TRBJ1-1; weak D call: TRBD1 (5 bases). Trimming removed 5 bases at V and 4 bases at J, with 12 bases between. From germline, CDR1 is SGHRS and CDR2 YFSETQ. The CDR3 loop spans 13 amino acids. The CDR3 DNA reads TGCGCCAGCAGACAGGACGGGAGCACTGAAGCTTTCTTT. Its translation: CASRQDGSTEAFF.

The rearrangement joins TRBV7-9 to TRBJ2-1; 9 bases agree with TRBD2. V gave up 5 bases and J gave up 7 bases; unmatched junction bases: 9. The CDR3 totals 15 residues. Germline CDR1 SEHNR, CDR2 FQNEAQ (reference sequence). The CDR3 loop is CASSPEAGGWNEQFF. CDR3 sequence (DNA): TGTGCCAGCAGCCCTGAGGCGGGAGGGTGGAATGAGCAGTTCTTC.

This clonotype was recorded many times. V usage is TRBV6-2 or TRBV6-3 and J usage is TRBJ2-5; D call uncertain. Trimming removed 6 bases at V and 9 bases at J, with 2 bases between. Looked up from germline, CDR1 is MNHEY and CDR2 is SVGEGT. The CDR3 sequence is 8 residues long. CDR3 region: CASRAQYF. The DNA of the CDR3 is TGTGCCAGCAGGGCCCAGTACTTC.